These T cell receptor beta chains were read from a single sample in a study of blood T cell repertoires in COVID-19. Clones were read by immunoSEQ multiplex PCR, and TCRdb kept only the in-frame ones, dropping some. There are about 130,000 clones in the sample; roughly 71% occur only once, and around 20% lies in the top ten. Sequencing input: peripheral blood. Receptors originate from a man older than 75 with acute or convalescent COVID-19. Each CDR3 is given with its conserved first and last residue. The D gene is left open where the match is weak. Rows give clone size only sometimes, using once, few, many, or a class for an expanded clone.

J,V,size,length,D,DNA,CDR3
TRBJ2-7,TRBV6-1,NA,16,TRBD1,TGTGCCAGCAGTGGGGGCCCGGGACAGGCCCTCTACGAGCAGTACTTC,CASSGGPGQALYEQYF
TRBJ2-2,TRBV6-4,NA,16,TRBD2,TGTGCCAGCAGCTCGGGGGGACTAGCTTCCACCGGGGAGCTGTTTTTT,CASSSGGLASTGELFF
TRBJ2-7,TRBV7-8,once,13,TRBD1,TGTGCCAGCAGCCGGGACAGATCCTACGAGCAGTACTTC,CASSRDRSYEQYF
TRBJ2-3,TRBV2,many,14,NA,TGTGCCAGCAGTGGACAGGCTTACACAGATACGCAGTATTTT,CASSGQAYTDTQYF
TRBJ1-6,TRBV2,NA,16,TRBD1,TGTGCCACCTCAAATCCTCGGGACAGATCCAATTCACCCCTCCACTTT,CATSNPRDRSNSPLHF
TRBJ2-1,TRBV5-1,NA,15,TRBD1,TGCGCCAGCAGATCCACCGGGACAGCATACAATGAGCAGTTCTTC,CASRSTGTAYNEQFF
TRBJ2-7,TRBV29-1,once,11,TRBD1,TGCAGCGTGGATACAGGGGGCGAGCAGTACTTC,CSVDTGGEQYF
TRBJ2-5,TRBV5-1,NA,16,TRBD2,TGCGCCAGCAGCTGGGGAGGCGGGGGGGCCGGAGAGACCCAGTACTTC,CASSWGGGGAGETQYF
TRBJ1-1,TRBV12-1,NA,17,NA,TGTGCCAGCAGCTTTAATTGGTGGACTCCCCCGAACACTGAAGCTTTCTTT,CASSFNWWTPPNTEAFF
TRBJ2-7,TRBV19,NA,14,TRBD1,TGTGCCAGTAGTCCCTCCGACAGGGATGGCGAGCAGTACTTC,CASSPSDRDGEQYF
TRBJ2-5,TRBV7-8,many,14,TRBD1,TGTGCCAGCAGCAACCGGGACAGGGGGGAGACCCAGTACTTC,CASSNRDRGETQYF
TRBJ2-7,TRBV6-5,NA,11,NA,TGTGCCAGCAGTAGCTACAGGGAGCAGTACTTC,CASSSYREQYF
TRBJ2-7,TRBV29-1,NA,13,TRBD2,TGCAGCGTGGCTCCGGCGGGGGGCCGTGAGCAGTACTTC,CSVAPAGGREQYF
TRBJ1-5,TRBV3-1/TRBV3-2,NA,14,TRBD1,TGTGCCAGCAGCACTACAGGGGGCAATCAGCCCCAGCATTTT,CASSTTGGNQPQHF
TRBJ1-5,TRBV28,NA,13,NA,TGTGCCAGCACCACACTTGGGAGCCAGCCCCAGCATTTT,CASTTLGSQPQHF